The entry below describes one TCR beta chain. Using immunoSEQ multiplex PCR, the repertoire was profiled, and TCRdb retains in-frame clones only, with some absent. The sample lists 45,000 to 70,000 clones; under 95% were seen once. The entry originates in a study of control samples from healthy donors and cancer patients. The CDR3 consists of 12 residues. The V gene lost 6 bases and the J gene lost 6 bases, with 7 bases spanning the gap. CDR1 is KGHDR, CDR2 SFDVKD, per germline. Sequenced material: PBMCs. This chain links TRBV24-1 with TRBJ2-2; D is unresolved. The receptor was isolated from a man aged 25 to 45 with colorectal cancer. This chain's CDR3 is CATSRRSGELFF. In nucleotides, the CDR3 is TGTGCCACCAGTCGCAGATCCGGGGAGCTGTTTTTT.